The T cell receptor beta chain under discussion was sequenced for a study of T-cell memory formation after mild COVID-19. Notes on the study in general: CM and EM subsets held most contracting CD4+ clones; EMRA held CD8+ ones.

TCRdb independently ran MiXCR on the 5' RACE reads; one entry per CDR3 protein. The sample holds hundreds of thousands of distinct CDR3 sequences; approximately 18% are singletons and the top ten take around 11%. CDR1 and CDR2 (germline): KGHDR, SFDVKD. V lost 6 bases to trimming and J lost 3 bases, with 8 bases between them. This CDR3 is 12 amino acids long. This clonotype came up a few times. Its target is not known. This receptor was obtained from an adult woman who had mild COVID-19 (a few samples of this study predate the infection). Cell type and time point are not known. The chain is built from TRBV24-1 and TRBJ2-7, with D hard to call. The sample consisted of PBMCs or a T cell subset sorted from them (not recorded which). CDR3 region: CATSLGIYEQYF. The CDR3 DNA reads TGTGCCACCAGTCTGGGGATCTACGAGCAGTACTTC.